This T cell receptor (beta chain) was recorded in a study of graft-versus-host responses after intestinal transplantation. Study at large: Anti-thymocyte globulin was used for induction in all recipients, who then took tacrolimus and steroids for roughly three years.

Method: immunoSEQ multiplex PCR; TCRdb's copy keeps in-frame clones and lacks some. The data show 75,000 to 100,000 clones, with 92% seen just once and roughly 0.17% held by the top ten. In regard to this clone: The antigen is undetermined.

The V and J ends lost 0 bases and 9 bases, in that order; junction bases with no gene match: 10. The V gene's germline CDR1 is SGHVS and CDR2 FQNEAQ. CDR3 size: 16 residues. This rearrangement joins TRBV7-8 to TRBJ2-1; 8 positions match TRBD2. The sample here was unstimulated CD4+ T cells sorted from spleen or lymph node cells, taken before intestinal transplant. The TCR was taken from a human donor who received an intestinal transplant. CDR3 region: CASSLAIGRGSGEQFF. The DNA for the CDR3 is TGTGCCAGCAGCTTAGCGATCGGGAGGGGTTCTGGTGAGCAGTTCTTC.